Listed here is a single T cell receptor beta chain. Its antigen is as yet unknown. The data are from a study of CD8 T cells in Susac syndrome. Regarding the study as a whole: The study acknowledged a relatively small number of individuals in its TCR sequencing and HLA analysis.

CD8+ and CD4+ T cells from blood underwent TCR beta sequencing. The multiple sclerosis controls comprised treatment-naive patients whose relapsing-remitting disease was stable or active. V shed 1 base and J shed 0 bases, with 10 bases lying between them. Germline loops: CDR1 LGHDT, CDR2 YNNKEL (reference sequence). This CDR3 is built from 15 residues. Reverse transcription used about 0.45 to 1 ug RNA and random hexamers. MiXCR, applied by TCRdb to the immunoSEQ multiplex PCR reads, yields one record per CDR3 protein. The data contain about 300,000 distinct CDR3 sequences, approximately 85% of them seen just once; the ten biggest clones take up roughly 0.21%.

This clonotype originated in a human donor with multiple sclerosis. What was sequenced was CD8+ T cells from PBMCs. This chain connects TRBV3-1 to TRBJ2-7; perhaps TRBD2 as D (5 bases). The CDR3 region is CASSQVHGDSYEQYF. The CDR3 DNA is TGTGCCAGCAGCCAAGTGCACGGGGACTCCTACGAGCAGTACTTC.